This T cell receptor (beta chain) stems from a study of cytomegalovirus exposure and HLA in healthy donors. The primer mix had 60 Vbeta and 13 Jbeta primers. Clones were read by immunoSEQ multiplex PCR, and TCRdb kept only the in-frame ones, dropping some. The data contain some 120,000 clones, almost 85% of them seen just once; the ten biggest clones take up more than 1.4%. As for this clone: Its antigen is still unknown.

Germline lookup yields CDR1 GTSNPN and CDR2 SVGIG (reference sequence). V lost 1 base to trimming and J lost 7 bases, with 7 bases between them. This CDR3 is 12 amino acids long. Findings and limits, study-wide: Later on, analysis showed that most CMV-associated TCR beta chains appeared to be HLA-restricted.

Source material: PBMCs. V is TRBV30 and J is TRBJ2-2, with D unresolved. The sequence derives from a young woman in good health and CMV-seronegative. In nucleotides, the CDR3 is TGTGCCTGGAGTGCGGTGCACGGGGAGCTGTTTTTT. Amino acids: CAWSAVHGELFF. The whole variable domain, filled in from reference TRBV30 and TRBJ2-2, reads SQTIHQWPATLVQPVGSPLSLECTVEGTSNPNLYWYRQAAGRGLQLLFYSVGIGQISSEVPQNLSASRPQDRQFILSSKKLLLSDSGFYLCAWSAVHGELFFGEGSRLTVL.